The source of this T cell receptor beta chain is a study of blood T cells in healthy people across ages (dated by TCRdb to between 2015 and 2017). As for the study more broadly: Template switching captured roughly one uniquely barcoded TCR beta cDNA molecule per two T cells in model experiments. The donors were divided into four age groups: young (average approximately 17 years), middle-aged (around 37), aged (approximately 62) and long-lived (nearly 85). To avoid experimental bias, donors of different ages were distributed randomly across sequencing lanes. For two donors (one aged 18 to 30 and one aged 80 or older), the study analyzed two additional independent replicas of 1 million unique cDNA reads from the same blood draw. Age-related changes in TCR beta repertoire diversity were measured in the study by deep sequencing normalized with unique cDNA molecular identifiers.

The germline V gene (reference sequence) yields LGHDT for CDR1 and YNNKEL for CDR2. Trimmed from V: 5 bases; trimmed from J: 3 bases; junction bases lacking a gene match: 5. The CDR3 contains 15 residues, cysteine and phenylalanine counted. CDR3 DNA is the only sequence kept; it has 45 bases, read in frame from the first base. Donors were approximately 42 systemically healthy Caucasian individuals from Russia aged about 6 to 100 years. Ten milliliters of peripheral blood were drawn from each donor into EDTA-treated Vacutainer tubes. Ficoll-Paque density-gradient centrifugation was used to isolate PBMCs, with at least 6.5 million per sample. Total RNA was extracted from PBMCs with Trizol reagent, with at least 5 micrograms obtained per sample. For every donor, flow cytometry on a PBMC aliquot measured the percentage of naive CD45RAhigh/CD27high T cells. A word on this clonotype: Its antigen has not been determined. One base away there is no much larger clone; base qualities are not given.

The library was made by 5' RACE. The instrument given in TCRdb is Illumina HiSeq 2500. A second PCR of 7 to 11 cycles was performed with a sample-barcoded 5' primer and a J-beta primer mix. Each TCR beta cDNA molecule received a unique molecular identifier from a template-switch 5' adaptor carrying 12 random nucleotides. Each sample yielded at least 3 million CDR3-containing paired-end reads. First-strand cDNA was synthesized from all RNA with the Mint cDNA synthesis kit, primed by a TRBC-specific oligonucleotide. Following uracil-DNA glycosylase treatment, a first 18-cycle PCR with universal primers M1SS and BC2_uni_R was performed on all cDNA. As for how the authors treated the data: For normalization, 1 million high-quality reads, each with a distinct molecular identifier, were randomly selected from each sample. Instead of being binned into consensus sequences, reads that shared molecular identifiers were thrown out. MiTCR, run with a Q25 quality threshold and the strictest error-elimination algorithm, handled CDR3 identification, clonotype clustering and error correction. Lower-bound total TCR beta diversity was estimated with a nonparametric unseen species model using Euler transformation. The public reads were quality trimmed at Q25 with fastp and then assembled into clones with MiXCR by TCRdb, keeping productive beta chains. Every CDR3 protein is listed once, alongside the most common genes and DNA of its rows. None of the V and J calls come from the authors' own analysis; TCRdb made them. The table for this sample lists hundreds of thousands of distinct CDR3 sequences; roughly three fifths of them were counted only once. The ten largest make up around 25% of the sample.

The research as a whole found: Total diversity estimates from one million sequenced T cells were considered lower bounds and underestimates. Compared with the aged group, more naive CD4+ T cells, fewer expanded clones and increased TCR diversity were shown by the long-lived group, suggesting age selection. A strong correlation was found between observed TCR beta diversity and the percentage of naive T cells measured by flow cytometry. Bulk unsorted PBMC profiling prevented conclusive comparison of naive and antigen-experienced compartments. The CMV infection status of donors was not known, potentially confounding age-related changes in expanded clonotypes. Observed TCR beta diversity per million T cells fell roughly linearly with age, and a significant reduction was already apparent by age roughly 40.

This sequence uses TRBV3-1 and TRBJ2-1; TRBD1 lines up with 9 middle nucleotides. The specimen was blood. The sequence was obtained from a middle-aged man in good health. The CDR3: CASSEDRGVYNEQFF. The sequenced DNA: TGTGCCAGCAGCGAGGACAGGGGAGTCTACAATGAGCAGTTCTTC.